These 16 T cell receptor beta chains share one sample of origin, sequenced in a study of T cells in Graves' hyperthyroidism and ophthalmopathy. Amplification of TCR beta CDR3 regions was performed using RNA transcripts as template. In the first-round RT-PCR of the TCR CDR3, the HTBI primer set was used. TCRdb processed the multiplex PCR reads anew with MiXCR; each CDR3 protein has one entry. The profile shows around 300,000 distinct CDR3 sequences, approximately 21% of them singletons. Sequencing was done on a sample of blood. The receptors shown here come from a man aged 25-45 years with Graves' ophthalmopathy.

This clonotype was seen just once. V usage is TRBV3-1 and J usage is TRBJ1-1; TRBD1 matches at 9 bases. J gave up 7 bases and V 6 bases, and 9 bases lay outside the gene matches. CDR3 size: 14 residues. CDR1 and CDR2 (germline): LGHDT, YNNKEL (reference sequence). The CDR3 loop reads CASRYGQGSSEAFF. CDR3 nucleotides: TGTGCCAGCAGGTATGGACAGGGGAGCAGTGAAGCTTTCTTT.

V usage is TRBV15 and J usage is TRBJ1-4; D unresolved. Per germline, CDR1 LNHNV and CDR2 YYDKDF (reference sequence). V lost 0 bases and J 5 bases, leaving 10 bases between the germline ends. The CDR3 has 15 amino acids. CDR3 coding DNA: TGTGCCACCAGCAGAGATCGGGCACAAAATGAAAAACTGTTTTTT. Translation gives CATSRDRAQNEKLFF.

The rearrangement uses TRBV24-1 and TRBJ2-3; the D is unclear. CDR3 length: 14 amino acids. From germline, CDR1 is KGHDR and CDR2 SFDVKD. V was pared by 4 bases and J by 2 bases, with 9 bases between. CDR3 sequence reads: CATSEGGFTDTQYF. The CDR3 DNA sequence: TGTGCCACCAGTGAAGGCGGATTCACAGATACGCAGTATTTT.

The rearrangement uses TRBV11-2 and TRBJ2-5; D remains ambiguous. Trimming removed 7 bases at V and 4 bases at J, with 13 bases between. Germline CDR1 SGHAT, CDR2 FQNNGV. The CDR3 is made up of 13 amino acids. The CDR3 DNA reads as TGTGCCAGCACCCGATGGGGTACAGAGACCCAGTACTTC. It specifies CASTRWGTETQYF.

The CDR3: CASSLAGVSGNTIYF. The CDR3 DNA sequence: TGTGCCAGCAGTTTGGCAGGGGTCTCTGGAAACACCATATATTTT. V gene TRBV6-9 combines with J gene TRBJ1-3, with D possibly being TRBD1 (6 bases). CDR3 length: 15 residues. From germline, CDR1 is MNHGY and CDR2 SVAAGI. Trimming took 4 bases from V and 0 from J, leaving 10 bases between them.

The CDR3 DNA follows: TGTGCCAGCAGCTCGATAGGAAGTTACCTCCACTTT. It specifies CASSSIGSYLHF. The chain is built from TRBV5-6 and TRBJ1-6; D call uncertain. CDR1 and CDR2 (germline): SGHDT, YYEEEE. Trimming left V 3 bases short and J 15 bases short, with 13 bases between. CDR3 length equals 12 residues.

This clonotype was recorded at least ten times. The chain joins TRBV18 to TRBJ2-5, with a possible D match to TRBD1 (6 bases). Looked up from germline, CDR1 is KGHSH and CDR2 is LQKENI. This CDR3 is built from 14 residues. Trimming took off 3 bases at V and 1 base at J, with 9 bases between the two ends. The CDR3 here is CASSPTGSQETQYF. The CDR3 nucleotides are TGTGCCAGCTCACCGACAGGTAGCCAAGAGACCCAGTACTTC.

As to this clonotype: Germline is not matched at one junction end, which may reflect a read error. The J gene is TRBJ2-1, the V gene TRBV7-9, with 9 positions matching TRBD2. This CDR3 is built from 16 residues. The germline CDR1 and CDR2 sequences are SEHNR and FQNEAQ (reference sequence). The CDR3 sequence is CASSLELAGSYNGQFF. The CDR3 bases are TGTGCCAGCAGCTTAGAGCTAGCGGGGTCCTACAATGGGCAGTTCTTC.

The chain joins TRBV27 to TRBJ2-1; possibly TRBD2 for D (5 bases). The length of the CDR3 is 14 residues. Per the germline V gene, CDR1 is MNHEY and CDR2 is SMNVEV (reference sequence). Trimming stripped 3 bases from V and 8 bases from J, with 14 bases between. CDR3 protein: CASSFEGLRHEQFF. The CDR3 DNA reads TGTGCCAGCAGTTTCGAGGGATTGAGGCATGAGCAGTTCTTC.

The chain has TRBV6-1 and TRBJ2-3, with 10 positions matching TRBD1. Germline CDR1 reads MNHNS; CDR2 reads SASEGT. With 7 bases clipped from V and 1 base from J, the junction kept 2 bases outside the gene matches. The length of the CDR3 is 14 residues. CDR3 in amino acids: CASIGTGGTDTQYF. CDR3 bases: TGTGCCAGCATCGGGACAGGGGGCACAGATACGCAGTATTTT.

In this sample, this clonotype turned up many times. V gene TRBV11-2 combines with J gene TRBJ2-7; D remains unclear. This CDR3 region has 11 residues. V lost 3 bases and J 2 bases, leaving 2 bases between the germline ends. The V gene's germline CDR1 is SGHAT and CDR2 FQNNGV. This CDR3 is CASSFTYEQYF. The CDR3 region has the DNA TGTGCCAGCAGCTTCACCTACGAGCAGTACTTC. Full variable domain (remainder filled in from reference TRBV11-2 and TRBJ2-7): EAGVAQSPRYKIIEKRQSVAFWCNPISGHATLYWYQQILGQGPKLLIQFQNNGVVDDSQLPKDRFSAERLKGVDSTLKIQPAKLEDSAVYLCASSFTYEQYFGPGTRLTVT.

The chain is built from TRBV15 and TRBJ1-6; TRBD1 might be the D (6 bases). CDR1 LNHNV and CDR2 YYDKDF come from the germline V gene (reference sequence). The CDR3 consists of 14 residues. Trimming cost V 1 base and J 8 bases, with 9 bases left between them. The CDR3 DNA follows: TGTGCCACCAGCAGAGTCAGGGGTGATTCACCCCTCCACTTT. This sequence encodes CATSRVRGDSPLHF.

There are a few counts of this clonotype. This sequence joins TRBV12-3 or TRBV12-4 and TRBJ2-5; 10 nucleotides line up with TRBD2. The CDR3 contains 16 residues. Trimming cost V 5 bases and J 5 bases; bases outside gene matches: 11. The CDR3 spells CASSHRGSGRKETQYF. Written as DNA, the CDR3 is TGTGCCAGCAGTCACCGGGGTAGCGGGAGGAAGGAGACCCAGTACTTC.

A few counts support this clonotype. The chain carries TRBV14 and TRBJ2-7, with 7 bases lining up with TRBD1. Germline-derived CDR1 and CDR2 are SGHDN and FVKESK. The CDR3 has 14 amino acids. J gave up 3 bases and V 1 base, and 3 bases lay outside the gene matches. DNA of the CDR3: TGTGCCAGCAGCCAAGGTCAGGGGGTCTACGAGCAGTACTTC. It specifies CASSQGQGVYEQYF. Using reference TRBV14 and TRBJ2-7 for the parts outside the CDR3, the full variable domain is EAGVTQFPSHSVIEKGQTVTLRCDPISGHDNLYWYRRVMGKEIKFLLHFVKESKQDESGMPNNRFLAERTGGTYSTLKVQPAELEDSGVYFCASSQGQGVYEQYFGPGTRLTVT.

In its sample, this clonotype was seen many times. The V gene is TRBV2, the J gene TRBJ2-3, with D tentatively TRBD1 (6 bases). V was clipped by 6 bases and J by 4 bases, with 14 bases between them. The CDR3 has 14 amino acids. Per germline, CDR1 SNHLY and CDR2 FYNNEI. Here the CDR3 reads CASSVSTGADTQYF. The CDR3 DNA reads TGTGCCAGCAGCGTCTCGACAGGCGCAGATACGCAGTATTTT.

In its sample, this clonotype was seen a few times. The chain joins TRBV2 to TRBJ1-1; D ambiguous. The CDR3 totals 13 residues. CDR1 is SNHLY, CDR2 FYNNEI, per germline. Trimming removed 1 base from V and 4 bases from J, with 7 bases in between. CDR3 sequence: CASSEGGSTEAFF. DNA for the CDR3: TGTGCCAGCAGTGAAGGCGGGTCCACTGAAGCTTTCTTT.